This entry lists 14 T cell receptor beta chains sequenced from one sample in a study of memory CD4+ T cells and cytomegalovirus serostatus. Repertoires were generated with immunoSEQ multiplex PCR, while TCRdb's copy carries only in-frame clones and drops some. The sample includes 75,000 to 90,000 clones, 80% seen only once; the top ten take less than 0.85%. Single viable CD3+CD4+CD8-CD45RO+ cells were sorted as the memory CD4+ T cells. The specimen sequenced was memory CD4+ T cells from blood. The receptors here all came from an adult in good health and CMV-seronegative.

This chain connects TRBV29-1 to TRBJ1-5; TRBD1 agrees at 8 bases. The junction had 2 bases not matched to a gene; V was cut back by 7 bases and J by 3 bases. CDR3 size: 12 residues. Germline V gives CDR1 SQVTM, CDR2 ANQGSEA. The CDR3 DNA reads TGCAGCGCGGGACAGGACAATCAGCCCCAGCATTTT. Protein product: CSAGQDNQPQHF.

The chain recombines TRBV7-2 with TRBJ1-4, with D possibly TRBD1 on 5 matching bases. Looked up from germline, CDR1 is SGHTA and CDR2 is FQGNSA. V was trimmed by 3 bases and J by 6 bases, leaving 14 bases between them. The CDR3 length is 15 residues. In DNA form, the CDR3 reads TGTGCCAGCAGCTTCGGGGGGACGACAGATGAAAAACTGTTTTTT. Protein product: CASSFGGTTDEKLFF.

This sequence joins TRBV29-1 and TRBJ2-6; D unclear. V was shortened by 4 bases and J by 2 bases, with 12 bases between the two germline ends. This CDR3 comprises 15 residues. Germline V gene data show CDR1 as SQVTM and CDR2 as ANQGSEA. The CDR3 reads CSVVGLSAGANVLTF. The CDR3 coding sequence is TGCAGCGTTGTGGGCTTGTCGGCTGGGGCCAACGTCCTGACTTTC.

The rearrangement links TRBV28 to TRBJ2-7, with a weak D call TRBD1 (6 bases). This CDR3 is 15 amino acids long. V lost 3 bases and J lost 2, with 14 bases in between. Germline-derived CDR1 and CDR2 are MDHEN and SYDVKM. The CDR3 loop reads CASSFTKTGAYEQYF. CDR3 coding DNA: TGTGCCAGCAGTTTTACTAAGACAGGCGCCTACGAGCAGTACTTC. Drawing the rest from reference TRBV28 and TRBJ2-7, the complete variable domain is DVKVTQSSRYLVKRTGEKVFLECVQDMDHENMFWYRQDPGLGLRLIYFSYDVKMKEKGDIPEGYSVSREKKERFSLILESASTNQTSMYLCASSFTKTGAYEQYFGPGTRLTVT.

The rearrangement links TRBV18 to TRBJ2-3; 8 nucleotides agree with TRBD1. Germline assignment: CDR1 KGHSH and CDR2 LQKENI. The CDR3 runs to 15 residues. The V and J ends lost 5 bases and 6 bases, in that order; junction bases with no gene match: 10. The CDR3 DNA sequence: TGTGCCAGCTCATGGTCCAGGGGGCGAGGGGATACGCAGTATTTT. This sequence encodes CASSWSRGRGDTQYF.

This clone was picked up one time. This chain uses TRBV19 with TRBJ1-5; the D gene is possibly TRBD1 (6 bases). Trimming cost V 7 bases and J 1 base, with 17 bases left between them. Germline values: CDR1 LNHDA, CDR2 SQIVND (reference sequence). The CDR3 is 16 residues long. CDR3 protein: CASIPAGGASNQPQHF. CDR3 nucleotides: TGTGCCAGTATCCCTGCGGGGGGGGCGAGCAATCAGCCCCAGCATTTT.

The CDR3: CASSQIRGSYNEQFF. CDR3 DNA: TGTGCCAGCAGCCAAATCCGAGGATCCTACAATGAGCAGTTCTTC. The V call is TRBV7-8, the J call TRBJ2-1; no definite D call. The germline gives CDR1 SGHVS, CDR2 FQNEAQ. V was shortened by 5 bases and J by 1 base, with 12 bases between the two germline ends. This CDR3 contains 15 residues.

Turning to this clone: At one end, the junction sequence differs from germline, possibly due to a read error. This CDR3 is also generated by other DNA sequences in the sample. In nucleotides, the CDR3 is TGTGCCAGCAGCTCGATCGACAGGGAGTTATCAGATACGCAATATTTT. As protein: CASSSIDRELSDTQYF. The chain recombines TRBV5-6 with TRBJ2-3; 7 nucleotides line up with TRBD1. The CDR3 contains 16 residues. Germline V gives CDR1 SGHDT, CDR2 YYEEEE.

The chain recombines TRBV11-2 with TRBJ1-1; D uncertain. Trimming pared 4 bases from V and 1 base from J, leaving 7 bases between. This CDR3 has 13 residues. The germline V gene has CDR1 SGHAT and CDR2 FQNNGV. The CDR3 DNA reads TGTGCCAGCAGCTCCACAAGGAACACTGAAGCTTTCTTT. It yields the protein CASSSTRNTEAFF.

The V call is TRBV6-1, the J call TRBJ2-7; 10 nucleotides match TRBD1. CDR3 length: 15 residues. V shed 6 bases, J shed 4 bases, and the junction held 9 bases outside the gene matches. Germline V gives CDR1 MNHNS, CDR2 SASEGT. CDR3 DNA: TGTGCCAGCAGGCTTGGACAGGGGGATTCTTACGAGCAGTACTTC. Protein: CASRLGQGDSYEQYF.

About this clone: As the CDR3 is not closed by the conserved phenylalanine or tryptophan, this likely results from a read error. It is unclear where the CDR3 begins or ends on the DNA, so no DNA is shown, and the CDR3 is as TCRdb lists it. The J gene is TRBJ1-2, the V gene TRBV14. The CDR3 extends over 9 residues, inclusive of both ends. Germline CDR1 and CDR2: SGHDN and FVKESK. This CDR3 reads CASSHQPVL.

V is TRBV7-6 and J is TRBJ2-5; a possible D gene is TRBD1 (5 bases). CDR1 is SGHVS and CDR2 is FNYEAQ in the germline V gene. Between the trimmed V and J ends, which lost 1 base and 1 base, there was a span of 7 bases. The CDR3 is 14 residues long. The CDR3 spells CASSLGQIQETQYF. For the CDR3, the DNA is TGTGCCAGCAGCTTAGGACAGATCCAAGAGACCCAGTACTTC. Looking up the rest from reference TRBV7-6 and TRBJ2-5 gives the full variable domain: GAGVSQSPRYKVTKRGQDVALRCDPISGHVSLYWYRQALGQGPEFLTYFNYEAQQDKSGLPNDRFSAERPEGSISTLTIQRTEQRDSAMYRCASSLGQIQETQYFGPGTRLLVL.

The rearrangement links TRBV28 to TRBJ2-2; D possibly corresponds to TRBD1 (6 bases). This CDR3 has 19 amino acids. The ends were cut back, 3 bases at V and 4 bases at J, with 24 bases in the middle. CDR1 MDHEN and CDR2 SYDVKM come from the germline V gene. The CDR3 DNA sequence: TGTGCCAGCAGTTTTCTGTGGACAGTAGGACGTCCCTCCACCGGGGAGCTGTTTTTT. It specifies CASSFLWTVGRPSTGELFF.

The chain recombines TRBV15 with TRBJ1-6; 9 bases are a match to TRBD1. V trimming: 7 bases; J trimming: 10 bases; junction bases outside the gene matches: 8. The CDR3 covers 14 residues. The germline V gene has CDR1 LNHNV and CDR2 YYDKDF (reference sequence). The CDR3 loop is CATTPDRGESPLHF. For the CDR3, the DNA is TGTGCCACCACCCCGGACAGGGGTGAGTCACCCCTCCACTTT.